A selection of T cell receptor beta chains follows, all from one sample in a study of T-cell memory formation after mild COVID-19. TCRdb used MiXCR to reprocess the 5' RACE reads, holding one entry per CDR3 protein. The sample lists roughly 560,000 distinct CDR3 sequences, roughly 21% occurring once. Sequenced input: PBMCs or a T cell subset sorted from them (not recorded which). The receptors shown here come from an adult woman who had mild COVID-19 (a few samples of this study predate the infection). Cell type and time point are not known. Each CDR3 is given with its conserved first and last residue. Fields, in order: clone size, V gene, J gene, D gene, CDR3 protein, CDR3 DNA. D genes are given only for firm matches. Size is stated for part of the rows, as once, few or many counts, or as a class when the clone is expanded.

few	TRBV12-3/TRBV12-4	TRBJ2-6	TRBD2	CASSLSGVSPPNVLTF	TGTGCCAGCAGTTTAAGCGGGGTGTCCCCCCCCAACGTCCTGACTTTC
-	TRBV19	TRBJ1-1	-	CASSVQGMIGTEAFF	TGTGCCAGTAGTGTCCAGGGTATGATCGGCACTGAAGCTTTCTTT
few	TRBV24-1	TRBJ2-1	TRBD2	CATSDTIAGGINEQFF	TGTGCCACCAGTGATACGATAGCGGGGGGGATAAATGAGCAGTTCTTC
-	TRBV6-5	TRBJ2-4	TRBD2	CASSPRDYKNIQYF	TGTGCCAGCAGTCCCCGGGACTACAAAAACATTCAGTACTTC
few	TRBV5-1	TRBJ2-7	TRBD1	CASMWDRGPYEQYF	TGCGCCAGCATGTGGGACAGGGGGCCTTACGAGCAGTACTTC
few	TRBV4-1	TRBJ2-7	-	CASSQVPTVSSYEQYF	TGCGCCAGCAGCCAAGTGCCGACAGTTAGCTCCTACGAGCAGTACTTC
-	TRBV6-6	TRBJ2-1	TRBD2	CASSLAKGGLGFDEQFF	TGTGCCAGCAGTTTGGCCAAGGGGGGACTAGGCTTCGATGAGCAGTTCTTC
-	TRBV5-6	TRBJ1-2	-	CASTSWGGYTF	TGTGCCAGCACCTCATGGGGAGGCTACACCTTC
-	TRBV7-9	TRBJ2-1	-	CASSLAHGIKHNEQFF	TGTGCCAGCAGCTTAGCGCACGGGATCAAACACAATGAGCAGTTCTTC
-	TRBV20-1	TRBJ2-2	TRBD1	CSAKLETGTGMAGELFF	TGCAGTGCCAAACTCGAGACCGGGACAGGGATGGCCGGGGAGCTGTTTTTT
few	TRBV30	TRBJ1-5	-	CAWGEGEEQPQHF	TGTGCCTGGGGAGAAGGGGAGGAACAGCCCCAGCATTTT
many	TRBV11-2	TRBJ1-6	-	CASSLDNSPLHF	TGTGCCAGCAGCTTAGATAATTCACCCCTCCACTTT
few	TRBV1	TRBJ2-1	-	CTSRKTSGSPNEQFF	TGCACCAGCAGGAAGACTAGCGGGAGTCCCAATGAGCAGTTCTTC
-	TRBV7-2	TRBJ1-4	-	CASSPGGTTEKLFF	TGTGCCAGCAGCCCGGGGGGTACAACTGAAAAACTGTTTTTT
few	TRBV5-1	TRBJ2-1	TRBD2	CASSSPGLAIYNEQFF	TGCGCCAGCAGCTCGCCGGGACTAGCTATCTACAATGAGCAGTTCTTC
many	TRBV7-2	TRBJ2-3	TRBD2	CASRVPGLAAGDTQYF	TGTGCCAGCAGGGTTCCGGGACTAGCGGCTGGAGATACGCAGTATTTT
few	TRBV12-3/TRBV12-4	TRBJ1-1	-	CASSPAALMNTEAFF	TGTGCCAGCAGCCCAGCGGCCCTTATGAACACTGAAGCTTTCTTT